This is a list of T cell receptor beta chains from one sample in a study of CD8 T cells in ankylosing spondylitis. TCRdb analysed the 5' RACE reads with MiXCR anew, one entry per CDR3 protein. The sample yields approximately 250,000 distinct CDR3 sequences, about 10% seen once. Specimen: blood, either unsorted or a sorted T cell fraction (not recorded which). The receptor source for this set is a male donor with ankylosing spondylitis or in good health (not recorded which). The CDR3 runs from the conserved cysteine through the conserved F or W. Each record gives: CDR3 DNA, CDR3 protein, clone size, J gene, D gene, V gene. The D gene is left open where the match is weak. Only part of the rows carry a size: once, few, many, or a class if the clone is expanded.

DNA: TGTGCCAGCAGTCCCGGGACAGGGAATTCCAATGAGCAGTTCTTC
CDR3: CASSPGTGNSNEQFF
size: .
J: TRBJ2-1
D: TRBD1
V: TRBV28

DNA: TGCAGCGTTGCAACCGGGACAGGGGATCAGCCCCAGCATTTT
CDR3: CSVATGTGDQPQHF
size: .
J: TRBJ1-5
D: TRBD1
V: TRBV29-1

DNA: TGTGCCACCAGCAGACCCCCCCGACAGTTGAACACTGAAGCTTTCTTT
CDR3: CATSRPPRQLNTEAFF
size: many
J: TRBJ1-1
D: .
V: TRBV15

DNA: TGCGCCAGCAGCTCCCTGACTGGTCAGGCCGGCGAGCAGTACTTC
CDR3: CASSSLTGQAGEQYF
size: many
J: TRBJ2-7
D: .
V: TRBV5-1

DNA: TGCGCCAGCAGCCAAGATCAGGGAACTAATGGCTACACCTTC
CDR3: CASSQDQGTNGYTF
size: many
J: TRBJ1-2
D: .
V: TRBV4-1

DNA: TGTGCCAGCAGCCCCACTAGCGTCAACCTTCTCATTCGCACAGATACGCAGTATTTT
CDR3: CASSPTSVNLLIRTDTQYF
size: many
J: TRBJ2-3
D: TRBD2
V: TRBV12-3/TRBV12-4

DNA: TGCAGTGCTAGTTGGGGGCGAGGGAATGAGCAGTTCTTC
CDR3: CSASWGRGNEQFF
size: many
J: TRBJ2-1
D: .
V: TRBV20-1

DNA: TGTGCCAGCAGCTTGAGTGGGGCTGGAGGTCAGCCCCAGCATTTT
CDR3: CASSLSGAGGQPQHF
size: .
J: TRBJ1-5
D: .
V: TRBV5-6

DNA: TGTGCCATCAGTGATTTCGGGGACACTGAAACTTTCTTT
CDR3: CAISDFGDTETFF
size: .
J: TRBJ1-1
D: .
V: TRBV10-3

DNA: TGTGCCAGCAGTGAAGGGGACAGCAGCACAGATACGCAGTATTTT
CDR3: CASSEGDSSTDTQYF
size: many
J: TRBJ2-3
D: TRBD1
V: TRBV7-9

DNA: TGTGCCAGCAGCTTGGAAGGGGCGGAGGTCTATGGCTACACCTTC
CDR3: CASSLEGAEVYGYTF
size: many
J: TRBJ1-2
D: .
V: TRBV5-6

DNA: TGTGCCAGCAGTCACAGCGGGCCGCGTCGGGACCAGTACTTC
CDR3: CASSHSGPRRDQYF
size: many
J: TRBJ2-5
D: .
V: TRBV12-3/TRBV12-4

DNA: TGTGCCAGTACAGGGCACACTGAAGCTTTCTTT
CDR3: CASTGHTEAFF
size: .
J: TRBJ1-1
D: .
V: TRBV6-1

DNA: TGTGCCAGTTCCCAGGGGGCAGCTGAAGCTTTCTTT
CDR3: CASSQGAAEAFF
size: many
J: TRBJ1-1
D: TRBD1
V: TRBV27

DNA: TGCAGCGTAGTCCAGACAGGGGAGGCGGCTTTCTTT
CDR3: CSVVQTGEAAFF
size: many
J: TRBJ1-1
D: TRBD1
V: TRBV29-1

DNA: TGTGCCAGCAGCCTCCCGGGACAGAGGGCGGATGGCTACACCTTC
CDR3: CASSLPGQRADGYTF
size: many
J: TRBJ1-2
D: TRBD1
V: TRBV7-9

DNA: TGTGCCAGCAGCTTAGGGGGGAGCCACGGGGAGCTGTTTTTT
CDR3: CASSLGGSHGELFF
size: few
J: TRBJ2-2
D: .
V: TRBV11-2

DNA: TGTGCCAGCAGCCAAGAGGGACAGGGAAGTTATGGCTACACCTTC
CDR3: CASSQEGQGSYGYTF
size: few
J: TRBJ1-2
D: TRBD1
V: TRBV4-2

DNA: TGTGCCAGCAGCTTAGGGGTGGGGAGCCGGGAGACCCAGTACTTC
CDR3: CASSLGVGSRETQYF
size: .
J: TRBJ2-5
D: .
V: TRBV7-7

DNA: TGTGCCAGCAGCCGCATCGGACAGGGGGGGAATGAGCAGTTCTTC
CDR3: CASSRIGQGGNEQFF
size: many
J: TRBJ2-1
D: TRBD1
V: TRBV11-1

DNA: TGCAGTGCTAGTTTGGCCAGTCCCGGGGAGCTGTTTTTT
CDR3: CSASLASPGELFF
size: many
J: TRBJ2-2
D: .
V: TRBV20-1

DNA: TGTGCCAGCAGTTACTCGTTTAAGATTTCTAACTATGGCTACACCTTC
CDR3: CASSYSFKISNYGYTF
size: many
J: TRBJ1-2
D: .
V: TRBV6-5

DNA: TGTGCCAGCAGTTTAGCGCGGGCCGCCTCAGGGGTTCGAGAGACCCAGTACTTC
CDR3: CASSLARAASGVRETQYF
size: many
J: TRBJ2-5
D: .
V: TRBV12-3/TRBV12-4

DNA: TGTGCCAGCAGCACAACCACAGATACGCAGTATTTT
CDR3: CASSTTTDTQYF
size: many
J: TRBJ2-3
D: .
V: TRBV7-8

DNA: TGTGCCAGCAGCCGAAATTCGTGGGATTTTTTCTACGAGCAGTACTTC
CDR3: CASSRNSWDFFYEQYF
size: few
J: TRBJ2-7
D: .
V: TRBV3-1

DNA: TGCAGTGCGACCAGCTACAATGAGCAGTTCTTC
CDR3: CSATSYNEQFF
size: few
J: TRBJ2-1
D: .
V: TRBV20-1

DNA: TGTGCCAGCAACTCCGGGACAGGGAGCAATCAGCCCCAGCATTTT
CDR3: CASNSGTGSNQPQHF
size: many
J: TRBJ1-5
D: TRBD1
V: TRBV27

DNA: TGTGCCAGCAGTCCTTCTCCGGGACAGGGGGATTCACCCCTCCACTTT
CDR3: CASSPSPGQGDSPLHF
size: many
J: TRBJ1-6
D: TRBD1
V: TRBV6-4

DNA: TGTGCCAGTAGTTACTCCCGGGACACCTACTACGAGCAGCACTTC
CDR3: CASSYSRDTYYEQHF
size: .
J: TRBJ2-7
D: .
V: TRBV6-5

DNA: TGTGCCTGGAGTGTAATGACACCCCGGAGGAACACTGAAGCTTTCTTT
CDR3: CAWSVMTPRRNTEAFF
size: .
J: TRBJ1-1
D: .
V: TRBV30

DNA: TGCGCCAGCAGCCGGGACAGGAGCTCCTACGAGCAGTACTTC
CDR3: CASSRDRSSYEQYF
size: many
J: TRBJ2-7
D: TRBD1
V: TRBV5-1

DNA: TGCAGTGCTATGAGGGGTATCTACTCCTACGAGCAGTACTTC
CDR3: CSAMRGIYSYEQYF
size: few
J: TRBJ2-7
D: .
V: TRBV20-1

DNA: TGCAGCGTTGTACAGGGGGCAACCGGGGAGCTGTTTTTT
CDR3: CSVVQGATGELFF
size: many
J: TRBJ2-2
D: TRBD1
V: TRBV29-1

DNA: TGTGCCAGCAGCGTAGCTATGCCCGGGACAGGGCCCTACGAGCAGTACTTC
CDR3: CASSVAMPGTGPYEQYF
size: few
J: TRBJ2-7
D: TRBD1
V: TRBV9

DNA: TGCGCCAGCAGCACCGGGACAGACCTCTCCGAGCAGTACTTC
CDR3: CASSTGTDLSEQYF
size: .
J: TRBJ2-7
D: TRBD1
V: TRBV5-1

DNA: TGCAGCGGTAGACAGGGAGGAGCCAACGTCCTGACTTTC
CDR3: CSGRQGGANVLTF
size: many
J: TRBJ2-6
D: .
V: TRBV29-1

DNA: TGCGCCAGCAGCTTGGATTCGGCGGAAGGACAGGAGGAGACCCAGTACTTC
CDR3: CASSLDSAEGQEETQYF
size: few
J: TRBJ2-5
D: TRBD1
V: TRBV5-1

DNA: TGTGCCAGCAGTGTGGGGGGGCCGAGTCAGCCCCAGCATTTT
CDR3: CASSVGGPSQPQHF
size: many
J: TRBJ1-5
D: .
V: TRBV2

DNA: TGTGCCAGCTCACCGGGAACTAGCGGGACCACTAGCACAGATACGCAGTATTTT
CDR3: CASSPGTSGTTSTDTQYF
size: .
J: TRBJ2-3
D: TRBD2
V: TRBV18

DNA: TGCGCCAGCAGGCTAGGGACCAGCGGAGATACGCAGTATTTT
CDR3: CASRLGTSGDTQYF
size: many
J: TRBJ2-3
D: .
V: TRBV5-1

DNA: TGCGCCAGCAGCTTGGATGGGTCCTACAATGAGCAGTTCTTC
CDR3: CASSLDGSYNEQFF
size: few
J: TRBJ2-1
D: .
V: TRBV5-1

DNA: TGCGCCAGCAGCTTCGGGCCATACTATGGCTACACCTTC
CDR3: CASSFGPYYGYTF
size: many
J: TRBJ1-2
D: .
V: TRBV5-1

DNA: TGCAGCGTTATGGAGGGTGGCTACACCTTC
CDR3: CSVMEGGYTF
size: many
J: TRBJ1-2
D: .
V: TRBV29-1

DNA: TGTGCCAGCAGCATTGGACAGAGACCCAATGAAAAACTGTTTTTT
CDR3: CASSIGQRPNEKLFF
size: .
J: TRBJ1-4
D: .
V: TRBV7-2

DNA: TGTGCCATCAGTGGGTCGGGCACCGGGGAGCTGTTTTTT
CDR3: CAISGSGTGELFF
size: many
J: TRBJ2-2
D: .
V: TRBV10-3

DNA: TGTGCCAGCAGCCAACGAGACAGGAGCAACGAGCAGTACTTC
CDR3: CASSQRDRSNEQYF
size: .
J: TRBJ2-7
D: .
V: TRBV7-9

DNA: TGTGCCAGCAGCTTAGGTTCTTTTAATCAGCCCCAGCATTTT
CDR3: CASSLGSFNQPQHF
size: .
J: TRBJ1-5
D: .
V: TRBV7-9

DNA: TGCGCCAGCAGCCAACTGGACCCGGCCGCCGGAGCTTTCTTT
CDR3: CASSQLDPAAGAFF
size: many
J: TRBJ1-1
D: .
V: TRBV5-1

DNA: TGCAGTAGCGGGACTAGTAGCGAGCAGTACTTC
CDR3: CSSGTSSEQYF
size: many
J: TRBJ2-7
D: TRBD2
V: TRBV20-1

DNA: TGCAGCGCTATTGGGCAAGAGACCCAGTACTTC
CDR3: CSAIGQETQYF
size: few
J: TRBJ2-5
D: .
V: TRBV20-1

DNA: TGCAGTGCTAGAGATCTGGCGGGGGACCTTTACGAGCAGTACTTC
CDR3: CSARDLAGDLYEQYF
size: few
J: TRBJ2-7
D: TRBD2
V: TRBV20-1

DNA: TGTGCCAGCAGACTAGCGGGGGGCACCTACGAGCAGTACTTC
CDR3: CASRLAGGTYEQYF
size: many
J: TRBJ2-7
D: TRBD2
V: TRBV12-3/TRBV12-4

DNA: TGTGCCAGCAGTGATTCCCTCCCACATGGCTACACCTTC
CDR3: CASSDSLPHGYTF
size: many
J: TRBJ1-2
D: .
V: TRBV25-1

DNA: TGTGCCAGCAGTGCCCGGGACACAGAAAACACTGAAGCTTTCTTT
CDR3: CASSARDTENTEAFF
size: many
J: TRBJ1-1
D: .
V: TRBV6-1